A single sample is the source of the 17 T cell receptor beta chains below, sequenced in a study of early T cells in non-severe SARS-CoV-2 infection. TCRdb reprocessed the 5' RACE reads via MiXCR and lists one record per CDR3 protein. The sample lists fewer than 55,000 distinct CDR3 sequences; roughly 9.2% were seen once. The sample comprised whole blood. The source of these receptors is an adult who was a healthcare worker with PCR-confirmed SARS-CoV-2 infection or an uninfected control (not recorded which).

This clonotype was seen at least ten times. This sequence joins TRBV29-1 and TRBJ1-1; TRBD1 is a possible D gene (6 bases). The CDR3 covers 14 residues. Germline V gives CDR1 SQVTM, CDR2 ANQGSEA. Trimming cost V 5 bases and J 4 bases, with 17 bases left between them. Here the CDR3 DNA reads TGCAGCGTTCTTCCAGGGGTGGGTGGCACTGAAGCTTTCTTT. This codes for CSVLPGVGGTEAFF.

This clonotype was seen repeatedly, ten times or more. The rearrangement links TRBV5-1 to TRBJ2-5; no definite D call. The CDR3 extends over 15 amino acids. With 2 bases removed from V and 5 bases from J, the gap between germline ends came to 16 bases. Per the germline V gene, CDR1 is SGHRS and CDR2 is YFSETQ. In nucleotides, the CDR3 is TGCGCCAGCAGCTTAGGGCTCACTCGAGCGGAGACCCAGTACTTC. It is translated as CASSLGLTRAETQYF.

This clonotype was picked up many times. The chain joins TRBV20-1 to TRBJ1-1; tentative D call: TRBD1 (6 bases). Per the germline V gene, CDR1 is DFQATT and CDR2 is SNEGSKA (reference sequence). Between the trimmed V and J ends, which lost 0 bases and 4 bases, there was a span of 15 bases. This CDR3 contains 15 residues. For the CDR3, the DNA is TGCAGTGCTAGAGAAACAGGGTTCCTGAGCACTGAAGCTTTCTTT. Translation: CSARETGFLSTEAFF.

This clonotype was recorded many times. The gene calls are TRBV6-5 and TRBJ1-2; the D is unclear. The CDR3 runs to 15 residues. The germline V and J ends were trimmed by 6 bases and 4 bases, with 18 bases remaining between them. CDR1 is MNHEY and CDR2 is SVGAGI in the germline V gene. The chain's CDR3 is CASSRFGSPAYGYTF. CDR3 DNA: TGTGCCAGCAGCCGATTCGGCTCGCCTGCCTATGGCTACACCTTC.

CDR3 amino acids: CASSLTGLNTEAFF. CDR3 DNA sequence: TGTGCCAGCAGCCTGACAGGGCTGAACACTGAAGCTTTCTTT. The J gene is TRBJ1-1, the V gene TRBV7-2; 7 nucleotides match TRBD1. The junction had 3 bases not matched to a gene; V was cut back by 5 bases and J by 0 bases. Germline-derived CDR1 and CDR2 are SGHTA and FQGNSA. The CDR3 consists of 14 residues.

The chain carries TRBV5-8 and TRBJ1-2; 10 bases map to TRBD1. Germline V lookup: CDR1 SGHTS, CDR2 YDEGEE. The CDR3 length is 20 residues. V shed 2 bases and J 1 base; nucleotides not matched to a gene: 17. In nucleotides, the CDR3 is TGTGCCAGCAGCTTCCTCCGTGGCCAGACCGGGACAGGGGTTAACTATGGCTACACCTTC. Its protein is CASSFLRGQTGTGVNYGYTF. The variable domain in full, with the rest retrieved from reference TRBV5-8 and TRBJ1-2, is EAGVTQSPTHLIKTRGQQATLRCSPISGHTSVYWYQQALGLGLQFLLWYDEGEERNRGNFPPRFSGRQFPNYSSELNVNALELEDSALYLCASSFLRGQTGTGVNYGYTFGSGTRLTVV.

The rearrangement links TRBV7-9 to TRBJ2-2; maybe TRBD2 (6 bases). The V gene's germline CDR1 is SEHNR and CDR2 FQNEAQ (reference sequence). Trimming left V 5 bases short and J 3 bases short, with 16 bases between. CDR3 size: 16 residues. CDR3 protein: CASSPQAGLDTGELFF. CDR3 coding DNA: TGTGCCAGCAGCCCTCAAGCGGGCCTTGACACCGGGGAGCTGTTTTTT.

This clonotype was detected many times. The chain combines TRBV12-3 or TRBV12-4 with TRBJ1-5; 12 bases agree with TRBD1. Trimming removed 4 bases from V and 2 bases from J; junction bases left unmatched: 9. This CDR3 is built from 18 residues. The CDR3 loop reads CASSWKGTGGIGNQPQHF. The CDR3 DNA reads as TGTGCCAGCAGTTGGAAGGGGACAGGGGGCATTGGCAATCAGCCCCAGCATTTT.

This clonotype has at least ten counts. The chain employs TRBV30 and TRBJ2-2; tentative D call: TRBD2 (7 bases). V lost 3 bases, J lost 8 bases, and 19 bases lay in between. The CDR3 sequence is 15 residues long. Germline V CDR1 and CDR2: GTSNPN, SVGIG (reference sequence). The CDR3 DNA reads TGTGCCTGGAGCAAGGGGGACTACTTCTGGGGGGAGCTGTTTTTT. This codes for CAWSKGDYFWGELFF.

This clonotype has ten or more counts. This CDR3 reads CASSLGPPGNTIYF. CDR3 bases: TGTGCCAGCAGCTTGGGCCCACCTGGAAACACCATATATTTT. The rearrangement joins TRBV5-5 to TRBJ1-3; no reliable D call. Germline CDR1 is SGHKS and CDR2 is YYEKEE (reference sequence). The germline V and J ends were trimmed by 0 bases and 2 bases, with 6 bases remaining between them. The CDR3 has 14 residues.

This clonotype was observed at least ten times. J is TRBJ2-7 and V is TRBV19; D is unresolved. CDR3 size: 14 residues. Germline V lookup: CDR1 LNHDA, CDR2 SQIVND (reference sequence). V lost 3 bases to trimming and J lost 0 bases, with 9 bases between them. CDR3 residues: CASSMGSSSYEQYF. DNA of the CDR3: TGTGCCAGTAGTATGGGCAGTAGCTCCTACGAGCAGTACTTC.

This clonotype appeared many times. The chain links TRBV5-4 to TRBJ2-2; D gene uncertain. Trimming took off 4 bases at V and 6 bases at J, with 13 bases between the two ends. From germline, CDR1 is SGHNT and CDR2 YYREEE (reference sequence). CDR3 length equals 14 residues. The CDR3 is CASSPPGNSGELFF. The CDR3 nucleotides read TGTGCCAGCAGCCCCCCTGGAAACTCCGGGGAGCTGTTTTTT.

This clonotype showed up many times. The chain combines TRBV3-1 with TRBJ1-3; D is uncertain. Germline V gene sequence: CDR1 LGHDT, CDR2 YNNKEL (reference sequence). CDR3 length: 15 amino acids. Between the trimmed V and J ends, which lost 3 bases and 0 bases, there was a span of 9 bases. The CDR3 protein is CASSQGASSGNTIYF. The CDR3 DNA sequence: TGTGCCAGCAGCCAGGGCGCTAGCTCTGGAAACACCATATATTTT.

This clonotype was recorded at least ten times. The chain is built from TRBV7-3 and TRBJ2-2; D possibly corresponds to TRBD1 (5 bases). CDR3 length equals 16 residues. Germline loops: CDR1 SGHTA, CDR2 FQGTGA. The V and J ends lost 0 bases and 4 bases respectively, with 12 bases between them. CDR3 nucleotides: TGTGCCAGCAGCTTAACATTCCAGGGAAGCACCGGGGAGCTGTTTTTT. This sequence encodes CASSLTFQGSTGELFF.

This chain links TRBV20-1 with TRBJ1-4; TRBD1 matches 8 bases. Germline CDR1 DFQATT, CDR2 SNEGSKA (reference sequence). The CDR3 covers 14 residues. V trimming: 1 base; J trimming: 7 bases; junction bases outside the gene matches: 5. The CDR3, as DNA: TGCAGTGCTAGAGGAACAGGGGGTGGTGAAAAACTGTTTTTT. It codes for CSARGTGGGEKLFF.

This clonotype was found many times. This chain links TRBV20-1 with TRBJ1-5, with D hard to call. V lost 1 base to trimming and J lost 4 bases, with 11 bases between them. The length of the CDR3 is 14 residues. Germline V gene sequence: CDR1 DFQATT, CDR2 SNEGSKA (reference sequence). The CDR3 coding sequence is TGCAGTGCTAGAGTTAGTGGCGAGAATCAGCCCCAGCATTTT. The encoded protein is CSARVSGENQPQHF.

This clonotype was seen at least ten times. The chain employs TRBV6-1 and TRBJ2-1, with D perhaps matching TRBD2 (6 bases). CDR3 size: 15 residues. V lost 7 bases to trimming and J lost 2 bases, with 15 bases between them. Germline V lookup: CDR1 MNHNS, CDR2 SASEGT. CDR3 in DNA: TGTGCCAGCATAGGGAGGAGAGATGCCTACAATGAGCAGTTCTTC. Amino acids: CASIGRRDAYNEQFF.